The table lists the clone carrying this T cell receptor beta chain with a few counts. These data come from a study of molecular identifiers for immune sequencing clone quantification. The CDR3 spans 15 residues. Between the trimmed V and J ends, which lost 3 bases and 5 bases, there was a span of 16 bases. Germline values: CDR1 SGHAT, CDR2 FQNNGV. TCRdb itself ran the PCR reads through MiXCR, one entry per CDR3 protein. The table shows hundreds of thousands of distinct CDR3 sequences, with 25% occurring only once. The chain recombines TRBV11-2 with TRBJ1-1, with D possibly being TRBD1 (5 bases). What was sequenced was naive CD8+ T cells from blood, with Jurkat cell RNA spiked in. Indicated subset: FACS-sorted CD8+CD4-CCR7+CD45RA+ naive T cells. This TCR came from a human donor in good health. Some libraries in this study had Jurkat cell RNA spiked in. DNA for the CDR3: TGTGCCAGCAGCTTCCCATCCGGGAGGGGAACTGAAGCTTTCTTT. This translates into CASSFPSGRGTEAFF.